This T cell receptor (beta chain) was sequenced in a study of T cell responses to AZD1222 COVID-19 vaccine. General study findings and limits: Donors in the cohort were predominantly white British and more often female, and clonal diversity was possibly underestimated. Every sample of the repertoires postdated the peak T cell response.

Germline V lookup: CDR1 SGDLS, CDR2 YYNGEE. The ends were cut back, 4 bases at V and 6 bases at J, with 13 bases in the middle. The CDR3 is 13 amino acids. Method: immunoSEQ multiplex PCR; TCRdb's copy keeps in-frame clones and lacks some. Among 150,000 to 200,000 clones, around 95% were seen once, and the ten largest hold about 0.6%. As regards this clone: Its antigen is undetermined.

The genes are TRBV9 and TRBJ1-2; D perhaps matches TRBD1 (5 bases). This sequence was found in an adult in good health. The sample consisted of peripheral blood, taken on day 0 of AZD1222 vaccination. The CDR3 nucleotides read TGTGCCAGCAGCCCCCGACGGGGGAATGGCTACACCTTC. Translated: CASSPRRGNGYTF.